This T cell receptor (beta chain) was sequenced for a study of blood T cell repertoires in COVID-19. The CDR3 covers 13 residues. The V gene's germline CDR1 is KGHSH and CDR2 LQKENI. V lost 3 bases and J lost 7, with 9 bases in between. Original handling: Estimation of nucleated cell counts was performed using reference gene primer amplification. This table comes from immunoSEQ multiplex PCR, and its TCRdb copy is limited to in-frame clones, with some not included. Clone size and V and J calls were adopted from that table, with D and trimming inferred from the DNA. The top ten clones hold roughly 8.2% of a sample with 150,000 to 200,000 clones, 80% to 90% of them seen once.

The sample consisted of peripheral blood. The chain links TRBV18 to TRBJ1-4; D not resolved. The TCR was taken from a man in his sixties with acute or convalescent COVID-19. As DNA, the CDR3 is TGTGCCAGCTCACCGGGCCCCGCTGAAAAACTGTTTTTT. Its translation: CASSPGPAEKLFF. Full variable domain (rest looked up from reference TRBV18 and TRBJ1-4): NAGVMQNPRHLVRRRGQEARLRCSPMKGHSHVYWYRQLPEEGLKFMVYLQKENIIDESGMPKERFSAEFPKEGPSILRIQQVVRGDSAAYFCASSPGPAEKLFFGSGTQLSVL.